This TCR beta chain was profiled in a study of cytomegalovirus exposure and HLA in healthy donors. Germline CDR1 and CDR2: GTSNPN and SVGIG (reference sequence). V lost 5 bases to trimming and J lost 6 bases, with 21 bases between them. The CDR3 has 15 amino acids. Primers: 60 Vbeta forward and 13 Jbeta reverse. Clones were read by immunoSEQ multiplex PCR, and TCRdb kept only the in-frame ones, dropping some. The table lists 240,000 or so clones, about 80% of them singletons. The material sequenced was PBMCs. This chain joins TRBV30 and TRBJ2-3, with D possibly being TRBD2 (10 bases). The receptor was isolated from a middle-aged woman in good health and CMV-seropositive. The chain's CDR3 is CAWDRGGLAHDTQYF. The CDR3 nucleotides read TGTGCCTGGGACAGGGGGGGACTAGCGCACGATACGCAGTATTTT.